These 20 T cell receptor beta chains came from one sample sequenced in a study of identifying expanded T cells in peripheral blood. TCRdb's copy holds only in-frame clones and misses some; the assay was immunoSEQ multiplex PCR. Among 95,000 to 100,000 clones listed, 87% were seen once. Sequenced: blood. All receptors come from a person between 18 and 75 years old in good health.

The rearrangement joins TRBV5-1 to TRBJ2-7, with TRBD1 matching 7 bases. V lost 4 bases and J lost 2; bases outside the gene matches: 6. The CDR3 runs to 14 residues. CDR1 is SGHRS and CDR2 is YFSETQ in the germline V gene. The CDR3 reads CASSNTGAAYEQYF. The CDR3, as DNA: TGCGCCAGCAGCAACACAGGGGCGGCCTACGAGCAGTACTTC.

The chain links TRBV2 to TRBJ1-4; D gene ambiguous. Germline V gene data show CDR1 as SNHLY and CDR2 as FYNNEI. The V end was cut by 8 bases, the J end by 0 bases, with 13 bases between. The CDR3 extends over 15 amino acids. CDR3 loop: CASRRQRATNEKLFF. CDR3 bases: TGTGCCAGCCGACGCCAGCGTGCAACTAATGAAAAACTGTTTTTT. The full variable domain, its missing parts supplied by reference TRBV2 and TRBJ1-4, is EPEVTQTPSHQVTQMGQEVILRCVPISNHLYFYWYRQILGQKVEFLVSFYNNEISEKSEIFDDQFSVERPDGSNFTLKIRSTKLEDSAMYFCASRRQRATNEKLFFGSGTQLSVL.

Concerning this clone: One end of the junction varies from germline; a read error may be responsible. V and J are TRBV6-5 and TRBJ1-3; possible D gene TRBD1, 5 bases. There are 16 residues in the CDR3. CDR1 and CDR2 from the germline V gene are MNHEY and SVGAGI. CDR3 bases: TGTGCCAGCGGTTACGGTAACCCAGGGACTGGAAACACCATATATTTT. It codes for CASGYGNPGTGNTIYF.

This chain uses TRBV7-8 with TRBJ1-6, with D hard to call. Germline CDR1 and CDR2: SGHVS and FQNEAQ. The germline V and J ends were trimmed by 1 base and 15 bases, with 13 bases remaining between them. The CDR3 loop spans 13 amino acids. The CDR3 is CASSLVEGRVLHF. CDR3 DNA: TGTGCCAGCAGCTTAGTCGAGGGCAGAGTCCTCCACTTT. The whole variable domain, filled in from reference TRBV7-8 and TRBJ1-6, reads GAGVSQSPRYKVAKRGQDVALRCDPISGHVSLFWYQQALGQGPEFLTYFQNEAQLDKSGLPSDRFFAERPEGSVSTLKIQRTQQEDSAVYLCASSLVEGRVLHFGNGTRLTVT.

The J gene is TRBJ2-7, the V gene TRBV6-5; TRBD1 matches at 11 bases. Germline V gene sequence: CDR1 MNHEY, CDR2 SVGAGI. The J segment lost 4 bases and the V segment lost 4 bases, leaving 9 bases of the junction unmatched. The CDR3 consists of 16 residues. CDR3 region: CASSSGGTGGLYEQYF. CDR3 bases: TGTGCCAGCAGTTCCGGCGGGACAGGGGGTCTGTACGAGCAGTACTTC.

The CDR3 DNA reads TGTGCCAGCAGCAATTGGGACAGGGGCTTTTCACCCCTCCACTTT. Its translation is CASSNWDRGFSPLHF. The chain combines TRBV21-1 with TRBJ1-6; the table's D call, TRBD1, was not checked against the DNA. TRBV21-1 corresponds to a pseudogene. The CDR3 has 15 residues.

Of note for this clone: Other DNA sequences in the sample encode the same CDR3. V usage is TRBV28 and J usage is TRBJ1-2; D unclear. There are 12 residues in the CDR3. Per the germline V gene, CDR1 is MDHEN and CDR2 is SYDVKM. V dropped 2 bases and J dropped 4 bases, with 5 bases sitting between them. The CDR3 sequence: CASSLRGYGYTF. DNA for the CDR3: TGTGCCAGCAGTTTAAGAGGCTATGGCTACACCTTC.

V is TRBV6-1 and J is TRBJ1-5, with D possibly TRBD1 on 5 matching bases. CDR1 is MNHNS and CDR2 is SASEGT in the germline V gene. Trimming shortened V by 2 bases and J by 4 bases, and 12 bases separated the two germline ends. This CDR3 has 15 amino acids. CDR3 protein: CASSERWQGNQPQHF. The DNA for the CDR3 is TGTGCCAGCAGTGAAAGGTGGCAGGGAAATCAGCCCCAGCATTTT.

The chain carries TRBV2 and TRBJ1-2; D may be TRBD1 (6 bases). The CDR3 is made up of 13 amino acids. The germline gives CDR1 SNHLY, CDR2 FYNNEI. The CDR3 bases are TGTGGGGTAACTACAGGGTATGGAGATGGCTACACCTTC. It encodes CGVTTGYGDGYTF.

This clone was seen once. The CDR3 DNA is TGTGCCAGCAGCGCCCAGGGTTTTGTCGCCTACAATGAGCAGTTCTTC. Translated: CASSAQGFVAYNEQFF. The chain joins TRBV9 to TRBJ2-1, with a possible D match to TRBD1 (5 bases). The CDR3 is 16 residues long. Trimming stripped 3 bases from V and 2 bases from J, with 15 bases between. CDR1 and CDR2 (germline): SGDLS, YYNGEE.

The rearrangement joins TRBV6-1 to TRBJ2-7; D call uncertain. Per the germline V gene, CDR1 is MNHNS and CDR2 is SASEGT. The CDR3 runs 11 residues. Deletions cut 4 bases from V and 4 bases from J, with 5 bases between. The CDR3 reads CASSGKYEQYF. For the CDR3, the DNA is TGTGCCAGCAGTGGGAAGTACGAGCAGTACTTC.

The gene calls are TRBV9 and TRBJ2-5; D might be TRBD1 or TRBD2, each matching 5 bases. V dropped 3 bases and J dropped 1 base, with 13 bases sitting between them. This CDR3 comprises 15 residues. The germline CDR1 and CDR2 sequences are SGDLS and YYNGEE. The CDR3 sequence: CASSASGTTQETQYF. CDR3 DNA: TGTGCCAGCAGCGCCTCTGGGACGACCCAAGAGACCCAGTACTTC.

V is TRBV30 and J is TRBJ2-7; D is unclear. CDR1 and CDR2 (germline): GTSNPN, SVGIG (reference sequence). Trimming cost V 3 bases and J 4 bases, with 7 bases left between them. This CDR3 comprises 11 residues. The CDR3 sequence is CAWRASYEQYF. DNA of the CDR3: TGTGCCTGGAGGGCTTCTTACGAGCAGTACTTC.

The J gene is TRBJ1-2, the V gene TRBV20-1; tentatively, D is TRBD1 (6 bases). The CDR3 is 10 residues long. In germline, CDR1 is DFQATT, CDR2 SNEGSKA (reference sequence). As DNA, the CDR3 is TGCACCACGACAGGCTATGGCTACACCTTC. Amino acids: CTTTGYGYTF.

V and J are TRBV5-1 and TRBJ2-3; tentatively, D is TRBD1 or TRBD2 (5 bases each). With 4 bases removed from V and 1 base from J, the gap between germline ends came to 13 bases. The germline gives CDR1 SGHRS, CDR2 YFSETQ. The CDR3 contains 15 residues. CDR3: CASSTGTVRTDTQYF. The DNA of the CDR3 is TGCGCCAGCAGCACGGGGACCGTTCGCACAGATACGCAGTATTTT.

This rearrangement joins TRBV10-2 to TRBJ1-1; D remains unclear. There are 15 residues in the CDR3. Germline CDR1 is WSHSY and CDR2 is SAAADI. V shed 8 bases and J shed 1 base, with 17 bases lying between them. The CDR3 region has the DNA TGCGCCAGCGGTTCCCGAGGACGGGCGAACACTGAAGCTTTCTTT. Translating it yields CASGSRGRANTEAFF.

The V gene is TRBV10-3, the J gene TRBJ1-2, with no clear D. CDR1 is ENHRY, CDR2 SYGVKD, per germline. Trimming cost V 0 bases and J 4 bases, with 12 bases left between them. The CDR3 is 15 amino acids. CDR3 nucleotide sequence: TGTGCCATCAGTGAGTCCCCCGCGAGTGGCTATGGCTACACCTTC. Translation: CAISESPASGYGYTF.

V and J are TRBV5-1 and TRBJ2-1, with 14 positions matching TRBD2. The V gene's germline CDR1 is SGHRS and CDR2 YFSETQ. The CDR3 runs to 16 residues. Trimming took 1 base from V and 10 from J; bases not matched to a gene: 7. The CDR3 sequence: CASSLRLAGGLREQFF. CDR3 sequence (DNA): TGCGCCAGCAGCTTGAGACTAGCGGGGGGGCTAAGGGAGCAGTTCTTC. Based on the CDR3 plus reference TRBV5-1 and TRBJ2-1, the full variable domain is KAGVTQTPRYLIKTRGQQVTLSCSPISGHRSVSWYQQTPGQGLQFLFEYFSETQRNKGNFPGRFSGRQFSNSRSEMNVSTLELGDSALYLCASSLRLAGGLREQFFGPGTRLTVL.

The CDR3, as DNA: TGTGCCAGCAGCCCCGAGGGGGTTGGGAGTCGTAACTATGGCTACACCTTC. It codes for CASSPEGVGSRNYGYTF. This chain connects TRBV5-5 to TRBJ1-2, with D possibly being TRBD1 (6 bases). Germline CDR1 and CDR2: SGHKS and YYEKEE (reference sequence). The CDR3 runs to 17 residues. Between the trimmed V and J ends, which lost 4 bases and 1 base, there was a span of 20 bases.

The V gene is TRBV6-6, the J gene TRBJ1-4; TRBD1 aligns across 8 bases. Losses at the gene ends were 4 bases for V and 7 bases for J; bases not matched to a gene: 8. The germline V gene encodes CDR1 MNHNY and CDR2 SVGAGI (reference sequence). CDR3 size: 15 residues. CDR3 bases: TGTGCCAGCAGTTCGTTCCAGGGGGCAGGTGAAAAACTGTTTTTT. Translated, it gives CASSSFQGAGEKLFF.